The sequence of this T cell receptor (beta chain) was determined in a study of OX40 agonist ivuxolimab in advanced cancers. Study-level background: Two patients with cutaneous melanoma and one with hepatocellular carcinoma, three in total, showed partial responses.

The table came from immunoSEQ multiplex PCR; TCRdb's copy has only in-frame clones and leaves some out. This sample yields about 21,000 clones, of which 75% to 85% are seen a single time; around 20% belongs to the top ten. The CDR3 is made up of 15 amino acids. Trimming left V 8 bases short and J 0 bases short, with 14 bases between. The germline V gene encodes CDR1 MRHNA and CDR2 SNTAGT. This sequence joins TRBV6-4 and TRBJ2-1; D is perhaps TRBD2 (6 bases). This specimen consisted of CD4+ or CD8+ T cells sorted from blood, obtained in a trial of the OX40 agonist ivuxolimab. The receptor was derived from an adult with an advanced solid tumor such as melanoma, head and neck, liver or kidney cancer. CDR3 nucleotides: TGTGCCAGCGGAGTAGCGGAAAGCTCCTACAATGAGCAGTTCTTC. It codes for CASGVAESSYNEQFF.